Below, one T cell receptor (beta chain) is given with its context. Its specificity is not known. The sample comes from a study of beta chain features in type 1 diabetes. Study-level findings and limits: Patients with type 1 diabetes showed fewer VDJ junction insertions and more deletions. The question left open here concerned HLA type influencing TCRB rearrangement. Shorter TCRB CDR3s, moderately but significantly so, marked every one of the four CD4+ subsets in Type 1 diabetes patients.

CDR1 GTSNPN and CDR2 SVGIG come from the germline V gene (reference sequence). The CDR3 is 15 residues long. Trimming took 2 bases from V and 9 from J; bases not matched to a gene: 10. The study reverse transcribed the entire isolated RNA, so it sequenced expressed TCRB transcripts. Sequencing used immunoSEQ multiplex PCR; TCRdb keeps in-frame clones, though not all of them. This table has a few hundred thousand clones, more than 11% appearing once. The sequence derives from a man aged 25-45 years with type 1 diabetes. The sequencing sample was made of naive CD4+ T cells from blood. The chain has TRBV30 and TRBJ1-6; 7 nucleotides align to TRBD1. CDR3 protein: CAWSLPGTATSPLHF. CDR3 nucleotide sequence: TGTGCCTGGAGTCTCCCAGGGACAGCTACTTCACCCCTCCACTTT.